The text below deals with one T cell receptor (beta chain). This CDR3 has 11 amino acids. Per the germline V gene, CDR1 is MNHNY and CDR2 is SVGAGI (reference sequence). Trimming took off 4 bases at V and 4 bases at J, with 5 bases between the two ends. This entry comes from a study of OX40 agonist ivuxolimab in advanced cancers. As for the study in general: Dosing consisted of intravenous ivuxolimab at 0.01 to 10 mg/kg every 2 weeks.

The data were produced by immunoSEQ multiplex PCR, yet TCRdb's version contains in-frame clones alone and is incomplete. Of tens of thousands of clones listed, 70% to 90% are singletons. The rearrangement links TRBV6-6 to TRBJ2-7; no clear D gene. The receptor's source is an adult with an advanced solid tumor such as melanoma, head and neck, liver or kidney cancer. The material was CD4+ or CD8+ T cells sorted from blood, obtained in a trial of the OX40 agonist ivuxolimab. DNA for the CDR3: TGTGCCAGCAGTTCAAATTACGAGCAGTACTTC. This translates into CASSSNYEQYF.